The clone carrying this TCR beta chain is classed as large. These data are taken from a study of blood T cell repertoires in COVID-19. Study-level information: The cDNA or gDNA used as material had been derived from T cells, B-cell-depleted T cells, or PBMCs.

Unmatched junction bases numbered 4, after V lost 3 bases and J lost 2 bases. This CDR3 has 14 residues. CDR1 and CDR2 (germline): LNHDA, SQIVND (reference sequence). Libraries were prepared by immunoSEQ multiplex PCR; TCRdb keeps only in-frame clonotypes and omits some of them. The sample carries around 12,000 clones, approximately 90% recorded once. J is TRBJ2-7 and V is TRBV19; TRBD2 agrees at 7 bases. The TCR sequence derives from a human donor in a cohort sampled during active COVID-19. Source material: peripheral blood. CDR3 amino acids: CASSILAGAYEQYF. The CDR3 DNA is TGTGCCAGTAGTATTCTTGCGGGAGCCTACGAGCAGTACTTC.